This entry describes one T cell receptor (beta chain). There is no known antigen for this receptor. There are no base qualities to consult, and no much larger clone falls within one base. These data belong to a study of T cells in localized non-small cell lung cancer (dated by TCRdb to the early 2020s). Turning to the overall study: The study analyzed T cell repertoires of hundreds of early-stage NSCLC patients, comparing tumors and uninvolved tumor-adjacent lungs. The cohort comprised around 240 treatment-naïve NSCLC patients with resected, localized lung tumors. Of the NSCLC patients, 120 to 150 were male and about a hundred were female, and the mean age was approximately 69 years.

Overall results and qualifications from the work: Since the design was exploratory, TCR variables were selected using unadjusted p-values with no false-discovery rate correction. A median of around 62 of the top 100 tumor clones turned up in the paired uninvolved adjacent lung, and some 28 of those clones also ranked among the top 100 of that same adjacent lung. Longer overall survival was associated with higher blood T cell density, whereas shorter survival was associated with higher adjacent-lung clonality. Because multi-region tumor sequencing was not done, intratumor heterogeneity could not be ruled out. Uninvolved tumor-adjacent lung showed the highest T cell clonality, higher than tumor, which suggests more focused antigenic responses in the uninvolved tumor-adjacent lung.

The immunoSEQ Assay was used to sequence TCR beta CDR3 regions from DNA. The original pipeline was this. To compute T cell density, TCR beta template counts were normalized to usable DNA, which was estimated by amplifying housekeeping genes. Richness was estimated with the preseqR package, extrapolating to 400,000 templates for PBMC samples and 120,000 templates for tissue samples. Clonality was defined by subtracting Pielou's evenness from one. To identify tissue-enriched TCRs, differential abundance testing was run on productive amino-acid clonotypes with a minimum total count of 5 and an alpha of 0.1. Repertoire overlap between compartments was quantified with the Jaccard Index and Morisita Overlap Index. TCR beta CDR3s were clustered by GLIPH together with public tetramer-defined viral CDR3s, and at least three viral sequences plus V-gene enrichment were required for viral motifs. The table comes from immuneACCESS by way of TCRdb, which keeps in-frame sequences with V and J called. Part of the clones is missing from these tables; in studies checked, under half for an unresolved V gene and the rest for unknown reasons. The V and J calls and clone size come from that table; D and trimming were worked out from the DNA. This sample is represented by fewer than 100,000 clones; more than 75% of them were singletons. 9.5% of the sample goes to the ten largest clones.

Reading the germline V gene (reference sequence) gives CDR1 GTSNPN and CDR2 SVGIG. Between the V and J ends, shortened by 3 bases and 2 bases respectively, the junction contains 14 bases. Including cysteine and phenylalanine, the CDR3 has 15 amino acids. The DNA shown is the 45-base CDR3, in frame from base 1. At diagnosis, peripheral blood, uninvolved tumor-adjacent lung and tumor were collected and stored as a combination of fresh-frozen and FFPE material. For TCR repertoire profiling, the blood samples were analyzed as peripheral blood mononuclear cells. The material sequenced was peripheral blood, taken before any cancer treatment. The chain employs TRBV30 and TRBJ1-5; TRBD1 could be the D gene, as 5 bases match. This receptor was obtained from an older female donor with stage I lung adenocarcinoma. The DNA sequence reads TGTGCCTGGAGCCATGGGGGGGGAGGCAATCAGCCCCAGCATTTT. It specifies CAWSHGGGGNQPQHF.